The 26 T cell receptor beta chains presented below share a single source sample, sequenced in a study of untreated major depressive disorder. Findings of the study overall: Compared with controls, depressed patients showed more TRBV05-01 (Vbeta 5.1) usage in CD4+ T cells.

These receptors' targets are unknown. TCRdb's copy holds only in-frame clones and misses some; the assay was immunoSEQ multiplex PCR. Counted here are approximately 20,000 clones, more than 85% occurring once; the ten biggest clones make up 0.5% to 0.7%. Sequenced sample: CD4+ T cells from PBMCs. Receptor source: a woman aged 40 to 50 with major depressive disorder.

V and J are TRBV6-5 and TRBJ1-1; D call uncertain. V was pared by 6 bases and J by 0 bases, with 8 bases between. The CDR3 covers 13 residues. The germline V gene encodes CDR1 MNHEY and CDR2 SVGAGI. CDR3: CASRGRMNTEAFF. The DNA of the CDR3 is TGTGCCAGCAGAGGGAGAATGAACACTGAAGCTTTCTTT.

The chain couples TRBV19 to TRBJ2-7; 8 bases line up with TRBD2. The trim removed 5 bases at V and 5 bases at J, leaving 8 bases unmatched. CDR3 length: 14 residues. Germline V gives CDR1 LNHDA, CDR2 SQIVND (reference sequence). Written as DNA, the CDR3 is TGTGCCAGTAGTCCCAGTGGAGCGGGAGACGAGCAGTACGTC. Its translation: CASSPSGAGDEQYV.

This clone has more than one count but fewer than ten. This chain joins TRBV5-1 and TRBJ2-7; D is unresolved. V lost 1 base, J lost 7 bases, and 9 bases lay in between. The CDR3 covers 12 residues. Germline V gene sequence: CDR1 SGHRS, CDR2 YFSETQ. The CDR3 here is CASSLNGQEQYF. CDR3 sequence (DNA): TGCGCCAGCAGCTTGAACGGCCAAGAGCAGTACTTC.

This rearrangement joins TRBV18 to TRBJ1-2, with TRBD1 matching 8 bases. The V and J ends lost 3 bases and 0 bases, in that order; junction bases with no gene match: 0. Looked up from germline, CDR1 is KGHSH and CDR2 is LQKENI. This CDR3 comprises 14 residues. For the CDR3, the DNA is TGTGCCAGCTCACCGACAGGGGCTAACTATGGCTACACCTTC. It translates to CASSPTGANYGYTF.

CDR3 DNA sequence: TGTGCCAGCAAGCAGGGGGCCAACACTGAAGCTTTCTTT. This codes for CASKQGANTEAFF. The rearrangement joins TRBV2 to TRBJ1-1; 8 nucleotides match TRBD1. Trimming at V came to 7 bases and at J to 2 bases, leaving 3 bases not matched to a gene. This CDR3 region has 13 residues. Germline V CDR1 and CDR2: SNHLY, FYNNEI.

The chain links TRBV30 to TRBJ2-3; D possibly matches TRBD1 or TRBD2 (7 bases each). Germline values: CDR1 GTSNPN, CDR2 SVGIG (reference sequence). CDR3 length: 16 amino acids. V was pared by 4 bases and J by 6 bases, with 23 bases between. The CDR3 protein is CAWTSQGEGESDTQYF. CDR3 nucleotide sequence: TGTGCCTGGACCTCCCAGGGGGAGGGGGAATCGGATACGCAGTATTTT.

V gene TRBV9 combines with J gene TRBJ2-5; D gene uncertain. Per the germline V gene, CDR1 is SGDLS and CDR2 is YYNGEE. The CDR3 is 13 amino acids. V was clipped by 4 bases and J by 4 bases, with 11 bases between them. This chain's CDR3 is CASSRRAGETQYF. CDR3 DNA: TGTGCCAGCAGCCGCCGGGCTGGAGAGACCCAGTACTTC.

The V and J genes are TRBV4-1 and TRBJ1-1; 8 bases map to TRBD1. The CDR3 extends over 15 amino acids. Germline CDR1 reads MGHRA; CDR2 reads YSYEKL. J lost 5 bases, V lost 3 bases, and 8 bases had no gene match. CDR3 in DNA: TGCGCCAGCAGCCACAGACAGGGGTTTTCAACTGAAGCTTTCTTT. It encodes CASSHRQGFSTEAFF.

J is TRBJ2-2 and V is TRBV10-2; a weak D match, TRBD1 (6 bases). Germline assignment: CDR1 WSHSY and CDR2 SAAADI. V was shortened by 2 bases and J by 4 bases, with 8 bases between the two germline ends. The CDR3 has 14 residues. The CDR3 region has the DNA TGCGCCAGCAGTGAGCAGGGGCGCACCGGGGAGCTGTTTTTT. Amino acids: CASSEQGRTGELFF.

The chain links TRBV5-1 to TRBJ2-1; TRBD2 matches 10 bases. The CDR3 length is 15 residues. J was trimmed by 4 bases and V by 4 bases; bases with no gene match: 5. Per the germline V gene, CDR1 is SGHRS and CDR2 is YFSETQ. The CDR3 sequence: CASSAAGGIYNEQFF. The CDR3 DNA sequence: TGCGCCAGCAGCGCAGCGGGGGGGATTTACAATGAGCAGTTCTTC. Variable domain in full (rest from reference TRBV5-1 and TRBJ2-1): KAGVTQTPRYLIKTRGQQVTLSCSPISGHRSVSWYQQTPGQGLQFLFEYFSETQRNKGNFPGRFSGRQFSNSRSEMNVSTLELGDSALYLCASSAAGGIYNEQFFGPGTRLTVL.

CDR3 in DNA: TGTGCCAGCAGCTTGGGAGCGGACGGGGACATTCAGTACTTC. Translated, it gives CASSLGADGDIQYF. This chain joins TRBV7-2 and TRBJ2-4; D is possibly TRBD2 (5 bases). V was pared by 3 bases and J by 8 bases, with 14 bases between. The CDR3 spans 14 residues. Germline values: CDR1 SGHTA, CDR2 FQGNSA.

V and J are TRBV6-5 and TRBJ2-3; D may correspond to TRBD1 or TRBD2 (5 bases each). The CDR3 loop spans 13 amino acids. The V gene lost 6 bases and the J gene lost 5 bases, with 12 bases spanning the gap. Germline V gene sequence: CDR1 MNHEY, CDR2 SVGAGI. CDR3 DNA: TGTGCCAGCAGGGGGGATGTTAGAGATACGCAGTATTTT. This gives the protein CASRGDVRDTQYF.

The chain carries TRBV6-5 and TRBJ1-6, with a possible D match to TRBD1 (5 bases). In germline, CDR1 is MNHEY, CDR2 SVGAGI. The CDR3 extends over 16 amino acids. Trimming removed 0 bases at V and 6 bases at J, with 12 bases between. The CDR3 sequence is CASSYSTGTPNSPLHF. The CDR3, as DNA: TGTGCCAGCAGTTACTCGACCGGGACTCCTAATTCACCCCTCCACTTT.

V usage is TRBV7-3 and J usage is TRBJ2-1; D uncertain. The CDR3 is 16 residues long. The ends were cut back, 2 bases at V and 0 bases at J, with 11 bases in the middle. Germline assignment: CDR1 SGHTA and CDR2 FQGTGA. The CDR3 loop reads CASSLEQASSYNEQFF. CDR3 coding DNA: TGTGCCAGCAGCTTAGAGCAGGCGAGCTCCTACAATGAGCAGTTCTTC. The full variable domain, completed using reference TRBV7-3 and TRBJ2-1, is GAGVSQTPSNKVTEKGKYVELRCDPISGHTALYWYRQSLGQGPEFLIYFQGTGAADDSGLPNDRFFAVRPEGSVSTLKIQRTERGDSAVYLCASSLEQASSYNEQFFGPGTRLTVL.

This chain uses TRBV7-9 with TRBJ1-2; possible D gene TRBD1, 5 bases. V was cut by 8 bases and J by 8 bases, with 24 bases left in between. Germline-derived CDR1 and CDR2 are SEHNR and FQNEAQ (reference sequence). The CDR3 is 15 amino acids. The CDR3 DNA sequence: TGTGCCAGCGGTCAACCAGACCCAGGGAGTGGGGGCTACACCTTC. Translation gives CASGQPDPGSGGYTF.

The chain couples TRBV5-1 to TRBJ1-1; D is perhaps TRBD1 (5 bases). V was trimmed by 0 bases and J by 1 base, leaving 10 bases between them. Germline CDR1 and CDR2: SGHRS and YFSETQ. This CDR3 contains 15 residues. This CDR3 reads CASSLEGHPNTEAFF. The DNA of the CDR3 is TGCGCCAGCAGCTTGGAAGGACACCCGAACACTGAAGCTTTCTTT.

This sequence joins TRBV5-1 and TRBJ2-7; D unresolved. The CDR3 consists of 12 residues. V lost 1 base and J lost 2, with 4 bases in between. Germline assignment: CDR1 SGHRS and CDR2 YFSETQ. The CDR3 region is CASSLNTYEQYF. DNA for the CDR3: TGCGCCAGCAGCTTGAACACCTACGAGCAGTACTTC.

The rearrangement uses TRBV5-1 and TRBJ1-2; D is possibly TRBD1 (5 bases). Germline assignment: CDR1 SGHRS and CDR2 YFSETQ. There are 14 residues in the CDR3. Between the trimmed V and J ends, which lost 2 bases and 2 bases, there was a span of 10 bases. The CDR3 DNA follows: TGCGCCAGCAGCTTTGAACAGGTGAACTATGGCTACACCTTC. It specifies CASSFEQVNYGYTF.

The chain carries TRBV5-1 and TRBJ2-5; D ambiguous. Trimming removed 0 bases from V and 2 bases from J, with 11 bases in between. This CDR3 contains 15 residues. CDR1 is SGHRS and CDR2 is YFSETQ in the germline V gene. This chain's CDR3 is CASSLAVYRQETQYF. The CDR3 DNA reads as TGCGCCAGCAGCTTGGCCGTTTACAGACAAGAGACCCAGTACTTC.

The chain carries TRBV2 and TRBJ2-3; D might be TRBD2 (5 bases). Trimming left V 1 base short and J 2 bases short, with 10 bases between. Germline V gene data show CDR1 as SNHLY and CDR2 as FYNNEI. The CDR3 is 15 amino acids. CDR3 residues: CASSEGRSNTDTQYF. The CDR3 DNA sequence: TGTGCCAGCAGTGAAGGGAGGTCTAACACAGATACGCAGTATTTT.

V gene TRBV10-3 combines with J gene TRBJ2-5, with unresolved D. Germline V gene sequence: CDR1 ENHRY, CDR2 SYGVKD. With 9 bases removed from V and 7 bases from J, the gap between germline ends came to 12 bases. The CDR3 has 11 amino acids. CDR3 protein: CAIGVLGTQYF. CDR3 DNA: TGTGCCATAGGAGTGTTAGGGACCCAGTACTTC.

CDR3 residues: CASSLGTADTEAFF. CDR3 sequence (DNA): TGCGCCAGCAGCTTGGGCACGGCGGACACTGAAGCTTTCTTT. The chain uses TRBV5-1 and TRBJ1-1; the D is unclear. This CDR3 spans 14 amino acids. Germline CDR1 SGHRS, CDR2 YFSETQ. V was trimmed by 0 bases and J by 3 bases, leaving 9 bases between them.

The chain links TRBV7-6 to TRBJ1-4; 9 positions agree with TRBD1. After removal of 4 bases from V and 13 bases from J, the junction contained 4 bases not matched to a gene. Germline lookup yields CDR1 SGHVS and CDR2 FNYEAQ. CDR3 length: 12 residues. The chain's CDR3 is CASSSRDRVLFF. The CDR3 region has the DNA TGTGCCAGCAGCTCCCGGGACAGGGTACTGTTTTTT. The full variable domain, in which reference TRBV7-6 and TRBJ1-4 provide the parts outside the CDR3, is GAGVSQSPRYKVTKRGQDVALRCDPISGHVSLYWYRQALGQGPEFLTYFNYEAQQDKSGLPNDRFSAERPEGSISTLTIQRTEQRDSAMYRCASSSRDRVLFFGSGTQLSVL.

This clone was seen only once. The chain combines TRBV7-2 with TRBJ2-7; D gene uncertain. CDR1 is SGHTA and CDR2 is FQGNSA in the germline V gene. This CDR3 has 14 residues. V was cut by 5 bases and J by 6 bases, with 17 bases left in between. CDR3 protein: CASSAGLGFAEQYF. CDR3 DNA: TGTGCCAGCAGCGCTGGCCTCGGATTCGCCGAGCAGTACTTC. The full variable domain, with the rest looked up from reference TRBV7-2 and TRBJ2-7, is GAGVSQSPSNKVTEKGKDVELRCDPISGHTALYWYRQSLGQGLEFLIYFQGNSAPDKSGLPSDRFSAERTGGSVSTLTIQRTQQEDSAVYLCASSAGLGFAEQYFGPGTRLTVT.

The V gene is TRBV4-2, the J gene TRBJ2-3; no clear D gene. Germline values: CDR1 LGHNA, CDR2 YNFKEQ. The V gene lost 0 bases and the J gene lost 6 bases, with 25 bases spanning the gap. CDR3 size: 19 residues. The CDR3 DNA is TGTGCCAGCAGCCAAGATCTGAGTCAACTAATTGCCCGTCCCGATACGCAGTATTTT. Amino acids: CASSQDLSQLIARPDTQYF.

J is TRBJ1-4 and V is TRBV11-2, with 10 bases fitting TRBD1. V lost 4 bases, J lost 8 bases, and 10 bases stayed unmatched. Germline CDR1 reads SGHAT; CDR2 reads FQNNGV. This CDR3 is built from 16 residues. In DNA form, the CDR3 reads TGTGCCAGCAGCTCGCTTACCGGGACAGGGGTGGAAAAACTGTTTTTT. It codes for CASSSLTGTGVEKLFF.